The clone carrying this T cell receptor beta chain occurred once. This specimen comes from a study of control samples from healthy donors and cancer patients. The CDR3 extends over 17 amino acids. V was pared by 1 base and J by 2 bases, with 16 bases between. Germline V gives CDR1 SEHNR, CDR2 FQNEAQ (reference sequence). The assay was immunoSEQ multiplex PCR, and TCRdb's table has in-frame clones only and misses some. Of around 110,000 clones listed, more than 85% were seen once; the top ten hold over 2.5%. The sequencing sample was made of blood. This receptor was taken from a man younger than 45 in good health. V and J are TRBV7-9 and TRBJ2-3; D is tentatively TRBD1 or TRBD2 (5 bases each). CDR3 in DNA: TGTGCCAGCAGCTTAGGAGGGGATTGGGGAATCACAGATACGCAGTATTTT. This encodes CASSLGGDWGITDTQYF. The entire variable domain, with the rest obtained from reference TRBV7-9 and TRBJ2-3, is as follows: DTGVSQNPRHKITKRGQNVTFRCDPISEHNRLYWYRQTLGQGPEFLTYFQNEAQLEKSRLLSDRFSAERPKGSFSTLEIQRTEQGDSAMYLCASSLGGDWGITDTQYFGPGTRLTVL.